This is a list of T cell receptor beta chains from one sample in a study of T cells in localized non-small cell lung cancer. Clones were read by immunoSEQ multiplex PCR, and TCRdb kept only the in-frame ones, dropping some. Among tens of thousands of clones listed, under 85% were seen once. Material: peripheral blood, obtained before any cancer treatment. The receptors were gathered from a female donor older than 55 with stage II squamous cell lung carcinoma. Both conserved end residues are part of each CDR3. D genes are given only for firm matches. Size is omitted from some rows. Given values are once, few, many or a class for expanded clones.

clone size	V gene	CDR3 length	D gene	J gene	CDR3 DNA	CDR3 protein
.	TRBV9	14	TRBD1	TRBJ1-1	TGTGCCAGCAGCGTAATTCAGGGGGCAGGGGAAGCTTTCTTT	CASSVIQGAGEAFF
once	TRBV7-3	19	TRBD1	TRBJ1-1	TGTGCCAGCGCTCCTGCCGCCCGACAGGGGAATATGATGAACACTGAAGCTTTCTTT	CASAPAARQGNMMNTEAFF
once	TRBV11-2	14	.	TRBJ1-1	TGTGCCAGCAGCTTAGATTACCGGGGGACTGAAGCTTTCTTT	CASSLDYRGTEAFF
.	TRBV5-1	13	.	TRBJ2-3	TGCGCCAGCAGCCCTCAACAGGGTGATACGCAGTATTTT	CASSPQQGDTQYF
.	TRBV11-2	14	.	TRBJ1-1	TGTGCCAGCAGCTTACTCGGGGGAGGGACTGAAGCTTTCTTT	CASSLLGGGTEAFF
.	TRBV5-4	12	.	TRBJ1-2	TGTGCCAGCAGCTTGGGGGGGCTTGGCTACACCTTC	CASSLGGLGYTF
few	TRBV7-9	12	TRBD2	TRBJ2-5	TGTGCCAGCAGCTCCGGGACTAGGGCCCAGTACTTC	CASSSGTRAQYF
few	TRBV19	12	.	TRBJ2-1	TGTGCCAGTAAGCGTACCGGGAATGAGCAGTTCTTC	CASKRTGNEQFF
.	TRBV29-1	15	.	TRBJ2-5	TGCAGCGTTGGGGCCCTAGGCCCTTCGGGGGAGACCCAGTACTTC	CSVGALGPSGETQYF
.	TRBV14	15	.	TRBJ2-7	TGTGCCAGCAGCCCCCCGGGACGGAATTCCTACGAGCAGTACTTC	CASSPPGRNSYEQYF
few	TRBV7-8	14	.	TRBJ1-1	TGTGCCAGCAGTCTACGGGATCGGGCCACTGAAGCTTTCTTT	CASSLRDRATEAFF
.	TRBV13	14	.	TRBJ1-2	TGTGCCAGCAGCACCGGACCGGGAGGGTATGGCTACACCTTC	CASSTGPGGYGYTF
once	TRBV7-9	17	.	TRBJ2-3	TGTGCCAGCAGCTTTCGCCCTACTCCCGGAAAGCCAGATACGCAGTATTTT	CASSFRPTPGKPDTQYF
.	TRBV5-1	15	.	TRBJ2-3	TGCGCCAGCAGCTTGGAAGCTGCTGGCACAGATACGCAGTATTTT	CASSLEAAGTDTQYF
.	TRBV4-1	21	.	TRBJ1-6	TGCGCCAGCAGCCAAGCTACCCTTCGAGGGGAGTTGAGCTCCTATAATTCACCCCTCCACTTT	CASSQATLRGELSSYNSPLHF
.	TRBV19	16	TRBD2	TRBJ2-5	TGTGCCAGTAGTACTATACTAGCGGGGGCTCAAGAGACCCAGTACTTC	CASSTILAGAQETQYF
.	TRBV13	14	.	TRBJ2-7	TGTGCCAGCAGCCCGAGGAGGGGCTCCTACGAGCAGTACTTC	CASSPRRGSYEQYF
once	TRBV9	16	TRBD1	TRBJ2-2	TGTGCCAGCAGCGTAGGGGTCGGGACAGGGGCCGGGGAGCTGTTTTTT	CASSVGVGTGAGELFF
.	TRBV18	17	.	TRBJ2-3	TGTGCCAGCTCACCGCTTTCGGGGGAGGCGTCCACAGATACGCAGTATTTT	CASSPLSGEASTDTQYF
.	TRBV2	18	TRBD1	TRBJ2-6	TGTGCCAGCAGCGAAGGACAGGGACGCTTAGTTGGGGCCAACGTCCTGACTTTC	CASSEGQGRLVGANVLTF
once	TRBV29-1	13	.	TRBJ1-1	TGCAGCGTCGCGTATGGGACGAACACTGAAGCTTTCTTT	CSVAYGTNTEAFF
few	TRBV4-1	16	TRBD1	TRBJ1-2	TGCGCCAGCAGCCAAGATAGGACCGGGACAGCCTATGGCTACACCTTC	CASSQDRTGTAYGYTF
.	TRBV5-1	14	.	TRBJ2-7	TGCGCCAGCAGCCAACCGACAGGCACCTACGAGCAGTACTTC	CASSQPTGTYEQYF
.	TRBV7-9	14	.	TRBJ1-1	TGTGCCAGCAGCTTTTTTTTAGGGAACACTGAAGCTTTCTTT	CASSFFLGNTEAFF
.	TRBV4-1	15	.	TRBJ1-1	TGCGCCAGCAGCCAAGGAGATCGAGAGAACACTGAAGCTTTCTTT	CASSQGDRENTEAFF
.	TRBV19	13	TRBD1	TRBJ1-2	TGTGCCAGCCGAACTGGGACAGGCTATGGCTACACCTTC	CASRTGTGYGYTF
.	TRBV19	14	TRBD1	TRBJ1-6	TGTGCCAGCACCACCTCAGGGGGCGGTTCACCCCTCCACTTT	CASTTSGGGSPLHF
.	TRBV19	13	TRBD1	TRBJ2-1	TGTGCCAGTAGTCTTGACAGGGGCTATGAGCAGTTCTTC	CASSLDRGYEQFF
.	TRBV7-9	13	.	TRBJ2-7	TGTGCCAGCAGCTCCCGGGTGACCTACGAGCAGTACTTC	CASSSRVTYEQYF
.	TRBV18	15	TRBD1	TRBJ1-1	TGTGCCAGCTCACCATTGGGACAGGGAATAACTGAAGCTTTCTTT	CASSPLGQGITEAFF
once	TRBV5-1	14	.	TRBJ1-1	TGCGCCAGCAGCTTAGCGGGGGCGCCCACTGAAGCTTTCTTT	CASSLAGAPTEAFF
.	TRBV19	16	.	TRBJ2-1	TGTGCCAGTAGGGAGGGGGGAATTGGTACGTACAATGAGCAGTTCTTC	CASREGGIGTYNEQFF
.	TRBV12-2	14	.	TRBJ1-2	TGTGCAAGTCGCTTTAAGGACAGGGGCGGTGGCTACACCTTC	CASRFKDRGGGYTF
.	TRBV7-8	12	.	TRBJ2-7	TGTGCCAGCAGCCGGACAGACTACGAGCAGTACTTC	CASSRTDYEQYF
.	TRBV11-3	16	.	TRBJ2-4	TGTGCCAGCAGCTTAGGAGGCTCAGGGGACCAAAACATTCAGTACTTC	CASSLGGSGDQNIQYF
.	TRBV7-2	17	TRBD2	TRBJ2-3	TGTGCCAGCAGCTTGGACCGGACTAGCTGGCGCCCAGATACGCAGTATTTT	CASSLDRTSWRPDTQYF
.	TRBV4-2	15	TRBD1	TRBJ1-2	TGTGCCAGCAGCCAAGACCCCGGGACAGGGGGTGGCTACACCTTC	CASSQDPGTGGGYTF
.	TRBV11-3	17	TRBD2	TRBJ2-7	TGTGCCAGCAGCTTATCCCCGGGGCTAGCGGGAACCTACGAGCAGTACTTC	CASSLSPGLAGTYEQYF
few	TRBV6-5	14	.	TRBJ2-3	TGTGCCAGCAGGCAGGGGAGGGGGACAGATACGCAGTATTTT	CASRQGRGTDTQYF
.	TRBV19	15	TRBD1	TRBJ1-1	TGTGCCAGTATCCGGACAGGGAATTTAGAAACTGAAGCTTTCTTT	CASIRTGNLETEAFF
.	TRBV5-1	13	.	TRBJ1-1	TGCGCCAGCAGCCCACTCGTGAACACTGAAGCTTTCTTT	CASSPLVNTEAFF
.	TRBV5-4	12	.	TRBJ1-1	TGTGCCAGCAGCTCGGGCTACACTGAAGCTTTCTTT	CASSSGYTEAFF
.	TRBV19	14	.	TRBJ1-1	TGTGCCAGTAGTTCCCCCGGAAGACGGACTGAAGCTTTCTTT	CASSSPGRRTEAFF
.	TRBV6-6	14	TRBD1	TRBJ1-1	TGTGCCAGCAACCGGGACAGGGTGAACACTGAAGCTTTCTTT	CASNRDRVNTEAFF
.	TRBV18	14	.	TRBJ1-2	TGTGCCAGCTCACCAGGGGGGTCTAACTATGGCTACACCTTC	CASSPGGSNYGYTF
.	TRBV10-1	17	TRBD2	TRBJ2-3	TGCGCCAGCAGTGATAATCGACCGACTAGCGGGGCTGATACGCAGTATTTT	CASSDNRPTSGADTQYF
.	TRBV4-3	15	.	TRBJ1-1	TGCGCCAGCAGCCAAGCTTGGACGGAGAACACTGAAGCTTTCTTT	CASSQAWTENTEAFF
.	TRBV19	13	.	TRBJ1-5	TGTGCCAGTATGGTAAGGGGGTATCAGCCCCAGCATTTT	CASMVRGYQPQHF
.	TRBV5-6	14	.	TRBJ1-5	TGTGCCAGCAGCTTACAGGGAGCATTGGAGCCCCAGCATTTT	CASSLQGALEPQHF
.	TRBV7-8	15	.	TRBJ1-1	TGTGCCAGCAGCCCGGGCGGCCGGGCCAACACTGAAGCTTTCTTT	CASSPGGRANTEAFF
.	TRBV7-2	16	TRBD2	TRBJ2-5	TGTGCCAGCAGCCTCGGGGGACTAGCGGGGACAGAGACCCAGTACTTC	CASSLGGLAGTETQYF
.	TRBV4-2	16	.	TRBJ2-1	TGTGCCAGCAGCCAAGAATCCACGTCATCCTACAATGAGCAGTTCTTC	CASSQESTSSYNEQFF
once	TRBV9	14	.	TRBJ1-1	TGTGCCAGCAGCGTAGAACGGGGTAACACTGAAGCTTTCTTT	CASSVERGNTEAFF
once	TRBV2	17	.	TRBJ2-2	TGTGCCAGCAGTGAAACTAGATTGGGGCAATGGGCCGGGGAGCTGTTTTTT	CASSETRLGQWAGELFF
few	TRBV5-1	13	TRBD1	TRBJ2-5	TGCGCCAGCAGCATGACAGGGATCGAGACCCAGTACTTC	CASSMTGIETQYF
.	TRBV19	16	TRBD1	TRBJ1-6	TGTGCCAGTAGCGCTACAGGGGGCCGAGGTAATTCACCCCTCCACTTT	CASSATGGRGNSPLHF
once	TRBV18	14	.	TRBJ1-4	TGTGCCAGCTCACCTCTGGCAACTAATGAAAAACTGTTTTTT	CASSPLATNEKLFF